The 14 T cell receptor beta chains reported below all come from one sample, sequenced in a study of human T cells and chemical hapten exposure. Time point noted: patch test 2, 6 weeks after DPC sensitization. The treatment denotes: therapeutic diphenylcyclopropenone sensitization with weekly scalp DPC. TCRdb re-derived calls from the RACE reads in MiXCR, one entry per CDR3 protein. The sample yields more than 90,000 distinct CDR3 sequences, over 9.5% seen once. This sample comprised whole blood, obtained in connection with sensitization to the hapten diphenylcyclopropenone (DPC). The source is a woman in her thirties or forties with alopecia areata. Some clones in this sample may be carry-over from other donors' samples.

This clonotype was recorded at least ten times. This chain uses TRBV7-9 with TRBJ2-7; D possibly corresponds to TRBD1 (6 bases). The CDR3 is made up of 15 amino acids. Germline V gene data show CDR1 as SEHNR and CDR2 as FQNEAQ (reference sequence). The germline V and J ends were trimmed by 4 bases and 2 bases, with 15 bases remaining between them. The DNA of the CDR3 is TGTGCCAGCAGCTCCTTGACAGGTTCAACCTACGAGCAGTACTTC. This sequence encodes CASSSLTGSTYEQYF.

This clonotype came up a few times. The CDR3 DNA follows: TGTGCCAGCAGCTTTTCGCGGGGAATTGGAGATGGAAACACCATATATTTT. Translated: CASSFSRGIGDGNTIYF. The chain links TRBV7-2 to TRBJ1-3, with D unresolved. CDR3 length equals 17 residues. Trimming stripped 3 bases from V and 3 bases from J, with 18 bases between. CDR1 is SGHTA, CDR2 FQGNSA, per germline.

In its sample, this clonotype was seen many times. J is TRBJ2-6 and V is TRBV18; D not resolved. CDR1 is KGHSH, CDR2 LQKENI, per germline. CDR3 length: 15 amino acids. Trimming shortened V by 2 bases and J by 0 bases, and 5 bases separated the two germline ends. Here the CDR3 DNA reads TGTGCCAGCTCACCAGGCAGCTCTGGGGCCAACGTCCTGACTTTC. Amino acid sequence: CASSPGSSGANVLTF. Filled out from reference TRBV18 and TRBJ2-6, the complete variable domain reads NAGVMQNPRHLVRRRGQEARLRCSPMKGHSHVYWYRQLPEEGLKFMVYLQKENIIDESGMPKERFSAEFPKEGPSILRIQQVVRGDSAAYFCASSPGSSGANVLTFGAGSRLTVL.

This clonotype was seen at least ten times. The chain has TRBV7-2 and TRBJ1-5; weak D call: TRBD1 (5 bases). This CDR3 contains 15 residues. V was pared by 2 bases and J by 0 bases, with 8 bases between. Germline loops: CDR1 SGHTA, CDR2 FQGNSA. In DNA form, the CDR3 reads TGTGCCAGCAGCTTACCGGGGCTTAGCAATCAGCCCCAGCATTTT. Protein product: CASSLPGLSNQPQHF. Based on the CDR3 plus reference TRBV7-2 and TRBJ1-5, the full variable domain is GAGVSQSPSNKVTEKGKDVELRCDPISGHTALYWYRQSLGQGLEFLIYFQGNSAPDKSGLPSDRFSAERTGGSVSTLTIQRTQQEDSAVYLCASSLPGLSNQPQHFGDGTRLSIL.

This clonotype was seen only a few times. V is TRBV4-1 and J is TRBJ2-2, with a possible D match to TRBD1 (6 bases). CDR3 length: 14 residues. The V gene's germline CDR1 is MGHRA and CDR2 YSYEKL. Trimming cost V 3 bases and J 6 bases, with 11 bases left between them. CDR3 nucleotides: TGCGCCAGCAGCCAGGCCACAGGGCCCGGGGAGCTGTTTTTT. It translates to CASSQATGPGELFF.

As concerns this clonotype: This could be a read error, since a much larger clone is one nucleotide away. J is TRBJ2-1 and V is TRBV2; D is possibly TRBD1 (6 bases). CDR1 SNHLY and CDR2 FYNNEI come from the germline V gene. Trimming left V 2 bases short and J 0 bases short, with 8 bases between. The CDR3 runs 15 residues. The chain's CDR3 is CASSEQGSSYNEQFF. The DNA for the CDR3 is TGTGCCAGCAGTGAACAGGGGAGCTCCTACAATGAGCAGTTCTTC.

Many counts were recorded for this clonotype. The V call is TRBV14, the J call TRBJ2-1, with TRBD2 matching 9 bases. V shed 7 bases and J 4 bases; nucleotides not matched to a gene: 2. Germline CDR1 SGHDN, CDR2 FVKESK. The CDR3 consists of 13 residues. The DNA for the CDR3 is TGTGCCAGCATGACTAGCGGTTACAATGAGCAGTTCTTC. Translated, it gives CASMTSGYNEQFF.

The chain has TRBV7-9 and TRBJ2-3, with a weak D call TRBD2 (6 bases). Looked up from germline, CDR1 is SEHNR and CDR2 is FQNEAQ (reference sequence). Trimming took off 3 bases at V and 1 base at J, with 11 bases between the two ends. The CDR3 length is 15 residues. In nucleotides, the CDR3 is TGTGCCAGCAGCTTGGCGGGACGTGGCACAGATACGCAGTATTTT. Translating it yields CASSLAGRGTDTQYF.

The rearrangement uses TRBV15 and TRBJ2-1; D ambiguous. Germline assignment: CDR1 LNHNV and CDR2 YYDKDF (reference sequence). V was clipped by 0 bases and J by 6 bases, with 3 bases between them. CDR3 length: 12 residues. CDR3 nucleotides: TGTGCCACCAGCAGAGAGATCAATGAGCAGTTCTTC. Protein product: CATSREINEQFF.

This clonotype was detected only a few times. This chain links TRBV11-3 with TRBJ2-3; D not certain. The CDR3 has 13 residues. V gave up 0 bases and J gave up 5 bases, with 6 bases separating them. Per germline, CDR1 SGHNT and CDR2 YENEEA. In DNA, the CDR3 is TGTGCCAGCAGCTTAGATCTTCGAGATACGCAGTATTTT. This encodes CASSLDLRDTQYF. The full variable domain, completed using reference TRBV11-3 and TRBJ2-3, is EAGVVQSPRYKIIEKKQPVAFWCNPISGHNTLYWYLQNLGQGPELLIRYENEEAVDDSQLPKDRFSAERLKGVDSTLKIQPAELGDSAVYLCASSLDLRDTQYFGPGTRLTVL.

This clonotype occurred a few times. The rearrangement joins TRBV25-1 to TRBJ2-1; D not resolved. The CDR3 covers 15 residues. The V gene lost 1 base and the J gene lost 0 bases, with 7 bases spanning the gap. Germline V gives CDR1 MGHDK, CDR2 SYGVNS. The CDR3 DNA reads TGTGCCAGCAGTGAATGGGGTAGCTCCTACAATGAGCAGTTCTTC. Translating it yields CASSEWGSSYNEQFF.

This clonotype was counted a few times. This chain uses TRBV29-1 with TRBJ2-3, with 13 nucleotides matching TRBD2. J lost 2 bases, V lost 3 bases, and 5 bases had no gene match. This CDR3 has 16 amino acids. Germline CDR1 is SQVTM and CDR2 is ANQGSEA. In DNA, the CDR3 is TGCAGCGTTGAGGGTGGGACTAGCGGGACCACAGATACGCAGTATTTT. Amino acids: CSVEGGTSGTTDTQYF.

This clonotype has a count of ten or more. The genes are TRBV5-4 and TRBJ1-2, with D maybe TRBD1 (6 bases). Trimming left V 0 bases short and J 2 bases short, with 11 bases between. CDR3 length: 15 amino acids. Germline CDR1 and CDR2: SGHNT and YYREEE (reference sequence). Here the CDR3 reads CASSLALDSNYGYTF. DNA for the CDR3: TGTGCCAGCAGCTTGGCCTTGGACAGCAACTATGGCTACACCTTC.

Ten or more counts support this clonotype. The J gene is TRBJ1-3, the V gene TRBV7-2; no firm D call. CDR1 is SGHTA, CDR2 FQGNSA, per germline. The CDR3 runs to 16 residues. V was clipped by 3 bases and J by 0 bases, with 12 bases between them. Written as DNA, the CDR3 is TGTGCCAGCAGCTTGGCTCGGACGGACTCTGGAAACACCATATATTTT. It is translated as CASSLARTDSGNTIYF.